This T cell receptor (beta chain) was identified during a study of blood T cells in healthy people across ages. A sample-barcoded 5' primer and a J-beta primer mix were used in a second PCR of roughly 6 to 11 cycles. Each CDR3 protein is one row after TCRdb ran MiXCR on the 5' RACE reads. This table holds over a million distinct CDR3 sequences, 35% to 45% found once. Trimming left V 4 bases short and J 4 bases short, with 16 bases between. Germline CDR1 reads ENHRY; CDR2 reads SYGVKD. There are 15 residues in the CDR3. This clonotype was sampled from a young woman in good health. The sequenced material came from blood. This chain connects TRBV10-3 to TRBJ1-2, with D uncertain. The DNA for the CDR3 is TGTGCCATCAGTGGGGTAAAGGGAGGAGTCTATGGCTACACCTTC. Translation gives CAISGVKGGVYGYTF.